The 2 T cell receptor beta chains given below trace back to one sample, sequenced in a study of blood T cells in healthy people across ages. A sample-barcoded 5' primer and a J-beta primer mix were used in a second PCR of roughly 6 to 11 cycles. One entry per CDR3 protein, called by TCRdb with MiXCR from the 5' RACE reads. This table holds 800,000 to 1,000,000 distinct CDR3 sequences, about 48% found once. Sequenced material: blood. The source is a man aged 25-45 years in good health.

The rearrangement joins TRBV20-1 to TRBJ2-3, with D maybe TRBD2 (6 bases). Germline V lookup: CDR1 DFQATT, CDR2 SNEGSKA (reference sequence). V lost 3 bases and J lost 3, with 13 bases in between. The CDR3 covers 14 residues. Here the CDR3 reads CSARQAAGTDTQYF. CDR3 in DNA: TGCAGTGCTAGGCAGGCGGCGGGGACAGATACGCAGTATTTT.

J is TRBJ1-2 and V is TRBV29-1; D uncertain. Trimming took 5 bases from V and 8 from J, leaving 15 bases between them. This CDR3 is built from 12 residues. Germline V lookup: CDR1 SQVTM, CDR2 ANQGSEA. The CDR3 coding sequence is TGCAGCGTTTCGGGGTTGGTAGACGGCTACACCTTC. Translation: CSVSGLVDGYTF.